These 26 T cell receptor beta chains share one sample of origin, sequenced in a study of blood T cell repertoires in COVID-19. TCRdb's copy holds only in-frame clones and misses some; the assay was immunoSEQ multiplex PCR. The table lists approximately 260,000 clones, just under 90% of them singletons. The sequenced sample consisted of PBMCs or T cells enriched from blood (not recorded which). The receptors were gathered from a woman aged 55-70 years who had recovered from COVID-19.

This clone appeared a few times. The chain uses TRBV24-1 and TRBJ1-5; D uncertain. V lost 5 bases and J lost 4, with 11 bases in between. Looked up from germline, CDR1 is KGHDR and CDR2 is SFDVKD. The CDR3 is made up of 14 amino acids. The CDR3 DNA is TGTGCCACCAGTGGTCCGGGATTTAATCAGCCCCAGCATTTT. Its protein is CATSGPGFNQPQHF.

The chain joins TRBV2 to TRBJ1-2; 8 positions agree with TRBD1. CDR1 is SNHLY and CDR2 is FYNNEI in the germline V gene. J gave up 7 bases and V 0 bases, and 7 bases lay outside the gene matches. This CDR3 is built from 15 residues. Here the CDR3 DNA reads TGTGCCAGCAGTGAAGCGCTTCAGGGGGCGCTTGGCTACACCTTC. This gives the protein CASSEALQGALGYTF.

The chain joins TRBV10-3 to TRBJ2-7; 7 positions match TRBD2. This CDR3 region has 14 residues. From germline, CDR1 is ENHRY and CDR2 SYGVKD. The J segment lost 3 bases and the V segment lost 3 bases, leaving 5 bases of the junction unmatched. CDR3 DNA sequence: TGTGCCATCAGTGAAGGCGGGAGTGTCTACGAGCAGTACTTC. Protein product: CAISEGGSVYEQYF.

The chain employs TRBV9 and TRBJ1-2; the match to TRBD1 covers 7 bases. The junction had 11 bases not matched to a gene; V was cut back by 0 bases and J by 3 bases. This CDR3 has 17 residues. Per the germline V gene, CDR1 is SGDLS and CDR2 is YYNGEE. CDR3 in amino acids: CASSVDWGDSPDYGYTF. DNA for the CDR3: TGTGCCAGCAGCGTAGATTGGGGGGACAGCCCGGACTATGGCTACACCTTC.

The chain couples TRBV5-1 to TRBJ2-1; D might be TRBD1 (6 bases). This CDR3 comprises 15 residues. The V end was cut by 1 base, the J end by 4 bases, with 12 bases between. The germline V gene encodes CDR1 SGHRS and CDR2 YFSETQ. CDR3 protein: CASSLMSGDYNEQFF. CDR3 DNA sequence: TGCGCCAGCAGCTTGATGTCAGGGGATTACAATGAGCAGTTCTTC.

Here the CDR3 reads CASSSDRGFQTEAFF. The DNA for the CDR3 is TGTGCCAGCAGCTCAGACAGGGGCTTCCAAACTGAAGCTTTCTTT. This rearrangement joins TRBV28 to TRBJ1-1; 8 bases are a match to TRBD1. Trimming removed 6 bases from V and 5 bases from J; junction bases left unmatched: 11. The germline V gene encodes CDR1 MDHEN and CDR2 SYDVKM. CDR3 length: 15 residues.

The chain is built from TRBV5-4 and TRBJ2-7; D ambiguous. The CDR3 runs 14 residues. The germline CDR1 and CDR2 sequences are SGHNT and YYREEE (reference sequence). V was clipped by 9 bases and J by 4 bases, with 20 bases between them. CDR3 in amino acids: CATASKSRGYEQYF. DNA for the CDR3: TGTGCCACCGCCTCTAAGAGTCGTGGTTACGAGCAGTACTTC.

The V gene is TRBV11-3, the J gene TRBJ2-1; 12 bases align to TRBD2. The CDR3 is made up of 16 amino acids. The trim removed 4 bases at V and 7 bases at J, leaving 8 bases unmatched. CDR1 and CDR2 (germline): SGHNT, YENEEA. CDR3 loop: CASSSVRLAGVNEQFF. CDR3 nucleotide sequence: TGTGCCAGCAGCTCTGTCAGACTAGCGGGAGTAAATGAGCAGTTCTTC.

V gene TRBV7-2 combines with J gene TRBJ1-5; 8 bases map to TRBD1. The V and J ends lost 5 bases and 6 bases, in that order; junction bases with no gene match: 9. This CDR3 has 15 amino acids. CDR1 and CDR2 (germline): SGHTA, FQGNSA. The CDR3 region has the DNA TGTGCCAGCAGCCTTGGACAGGGCTTTCTTCAGCCCCAGCATTTT. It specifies CASSLGQGFLQPQHF.

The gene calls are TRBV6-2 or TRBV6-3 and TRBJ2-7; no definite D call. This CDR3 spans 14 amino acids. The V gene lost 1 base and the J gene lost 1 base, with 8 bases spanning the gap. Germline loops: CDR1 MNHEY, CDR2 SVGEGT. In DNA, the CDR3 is TGTGCCAGCAGTTACTACCAACAGTCCTACGAGCAGTACTTC. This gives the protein CASSYYQQSYEQYF.

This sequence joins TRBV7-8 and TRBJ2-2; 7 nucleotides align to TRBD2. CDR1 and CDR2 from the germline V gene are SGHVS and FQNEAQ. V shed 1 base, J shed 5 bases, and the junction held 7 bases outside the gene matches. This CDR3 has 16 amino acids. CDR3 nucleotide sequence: TGTGCCAGCAGCTTAGTAACAGCGGGACTAACCGGGGAGCTGTTTTTT. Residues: CASSLVTAGLTGELFF.

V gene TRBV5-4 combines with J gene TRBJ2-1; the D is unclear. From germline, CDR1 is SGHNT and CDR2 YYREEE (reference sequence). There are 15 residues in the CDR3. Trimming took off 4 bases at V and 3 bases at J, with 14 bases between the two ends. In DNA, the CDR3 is TGTGCCAGCAGCCACCAGGTGGAAGTCTACAATGAGCAGTTCTTC. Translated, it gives CASSHQVEVYNEQFF.

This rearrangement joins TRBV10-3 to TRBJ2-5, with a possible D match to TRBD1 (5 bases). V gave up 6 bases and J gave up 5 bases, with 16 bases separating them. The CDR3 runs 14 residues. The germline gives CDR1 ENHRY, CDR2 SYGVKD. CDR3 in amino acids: CAIRSPGAGETQYF. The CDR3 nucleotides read TGTGCCATCAGGAGCCCTGGGGCCGGGGAGACCCAGTACTTC.

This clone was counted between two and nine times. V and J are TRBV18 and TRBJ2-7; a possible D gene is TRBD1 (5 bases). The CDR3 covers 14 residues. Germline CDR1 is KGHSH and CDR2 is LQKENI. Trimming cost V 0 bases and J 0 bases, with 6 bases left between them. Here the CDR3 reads CASSPPDTSYEQYF. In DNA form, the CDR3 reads TGTGCCAGCTCACCACCGGACACCTCCTACGAGCAGTACTTC.

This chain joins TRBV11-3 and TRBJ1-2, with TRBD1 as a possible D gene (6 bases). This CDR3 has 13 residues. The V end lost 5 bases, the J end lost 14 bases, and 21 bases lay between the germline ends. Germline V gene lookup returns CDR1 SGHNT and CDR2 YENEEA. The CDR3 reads CASSPRPRGPSTF. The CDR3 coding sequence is TGTGCCAGCAGCCCACGCCCGCGGGGGCCCTCGACCTTC.

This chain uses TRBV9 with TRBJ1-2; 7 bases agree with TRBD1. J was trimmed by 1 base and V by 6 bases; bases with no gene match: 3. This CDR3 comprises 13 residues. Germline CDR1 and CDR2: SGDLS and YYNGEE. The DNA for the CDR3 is TGTGCCAGCACCAGGGGGGATAACTATGGCTACACCTTC. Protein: CASTRGDNYGYTF.

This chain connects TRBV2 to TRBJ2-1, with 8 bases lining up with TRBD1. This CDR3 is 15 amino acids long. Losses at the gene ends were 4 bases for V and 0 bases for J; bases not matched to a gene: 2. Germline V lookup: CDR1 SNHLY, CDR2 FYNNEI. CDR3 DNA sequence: TGTGCCAGCAGTGTGCAGGGGGCCTCCTACAATGAGCAGTTCTTC. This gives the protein CASSVQGASYNEQFF.

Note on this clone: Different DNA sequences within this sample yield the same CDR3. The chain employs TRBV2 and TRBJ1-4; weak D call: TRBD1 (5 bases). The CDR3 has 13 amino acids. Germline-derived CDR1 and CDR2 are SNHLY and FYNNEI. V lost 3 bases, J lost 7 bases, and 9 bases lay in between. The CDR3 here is CASSDRVGEKLFF. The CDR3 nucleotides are TGTGCCAGCAGTGACAGGGTGGGTGAAAAACTGTTTTTT. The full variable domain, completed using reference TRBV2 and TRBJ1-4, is EPEVTQTPSHQVTQMGQEVILRCVPISNHLYFYWYRQILGQKVEFLVSFYNNEISEKSEIFDDQFSVERPDGSNFTLKIRSTKLEDSAMYFCASSDRVGEKLFFGSGTQLSVL.

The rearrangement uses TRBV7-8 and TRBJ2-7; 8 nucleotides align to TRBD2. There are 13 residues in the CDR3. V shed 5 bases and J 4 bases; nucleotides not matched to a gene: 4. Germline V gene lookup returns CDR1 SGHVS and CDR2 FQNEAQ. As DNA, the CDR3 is TGTGCCAGCAGCCGGGGGGGAGGGTACGAGCAGTACTTC. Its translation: CASSRGGGYEQYF.

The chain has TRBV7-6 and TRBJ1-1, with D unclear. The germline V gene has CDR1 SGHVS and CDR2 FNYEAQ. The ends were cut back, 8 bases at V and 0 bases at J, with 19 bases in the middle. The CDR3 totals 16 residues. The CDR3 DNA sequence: TGTGCCAGCGGGCATCTGGCGGGGAACTTGAACACTGAAGCTTTCTTT. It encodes CASGHLAGNLNTEAFF. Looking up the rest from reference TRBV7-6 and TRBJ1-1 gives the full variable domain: GAGVSQSPRYKVTKRGQDVALRCDPISGHVSLYWYRQALGQGPEFLTYFNYEAQQDKSGLPNDRFSAERPEGSISTLTIQRTEQRDSAMYRCASGHLAGNLNTEAFFGQGTRLTVV.

CDR3 coding DNA: TGTGCCAGCAGCGCCGGGACACTCTATAATTCACCCCTCCACTTT. Translation: CASSAGTLYNSPLHF. The V gene is TRBV28, the J gene TRBJ1-6; TRBD1 is a possible D gene (6 bases). The germline V and J ends were trimmed by 6 bases and 3 bases, with 12 bases remaining between them. This CDR3 is built from 15 residues. CDR1 is MDHEN, CDR2 SYDVKM, per germline.

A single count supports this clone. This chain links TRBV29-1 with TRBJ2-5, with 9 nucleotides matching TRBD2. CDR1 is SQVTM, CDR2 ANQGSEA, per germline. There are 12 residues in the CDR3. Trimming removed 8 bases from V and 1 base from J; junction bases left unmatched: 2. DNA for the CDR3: TGCAGCTCTAGCGGGGCCCAAGAGACCCAGTACTTC. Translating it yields CSSSGAQETQYF.

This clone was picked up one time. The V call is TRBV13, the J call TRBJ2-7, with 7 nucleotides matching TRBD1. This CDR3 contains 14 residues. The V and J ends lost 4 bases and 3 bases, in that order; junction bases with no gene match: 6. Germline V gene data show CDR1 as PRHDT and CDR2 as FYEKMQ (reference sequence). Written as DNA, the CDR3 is TGTGCCAGCAGCTCTAGGGACAGCTACTACGAGCAGTACTTC. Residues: CASSSRDSYYEQYF.

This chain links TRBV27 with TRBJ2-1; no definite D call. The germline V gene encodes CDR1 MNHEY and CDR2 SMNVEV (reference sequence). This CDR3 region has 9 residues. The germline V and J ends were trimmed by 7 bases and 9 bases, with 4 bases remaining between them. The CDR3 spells CASNGEQFF. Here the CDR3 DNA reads TGTGCCAGCAACGGTGAGCAGTTCTTC.

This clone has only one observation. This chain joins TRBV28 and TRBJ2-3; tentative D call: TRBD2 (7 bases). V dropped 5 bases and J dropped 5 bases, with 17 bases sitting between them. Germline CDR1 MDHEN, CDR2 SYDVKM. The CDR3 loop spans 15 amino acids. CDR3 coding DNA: TGTGCCAGCAGTCCCAAGGGGGGGCCGGGAGATACGCAGTATTTT. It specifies CASSPKGGPGDTQYF.

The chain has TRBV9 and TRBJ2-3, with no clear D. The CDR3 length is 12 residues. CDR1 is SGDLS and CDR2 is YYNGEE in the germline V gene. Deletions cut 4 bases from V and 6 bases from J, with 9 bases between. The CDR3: CASSSQHDTQYF. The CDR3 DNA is TGTGCCAGCAGCTCACAGCATGATACGCAGTATTTT. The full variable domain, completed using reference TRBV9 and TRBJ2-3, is DSGVTQTPKHLITATGQRVTLRCSPRSGDLSVYWYQQSLDQGLQFLIQYYNGEERAKGNILERFSAQQFPDLHSELNLSSLELGDSALYFCASSSQHDTQYFGPGTRLTVL.